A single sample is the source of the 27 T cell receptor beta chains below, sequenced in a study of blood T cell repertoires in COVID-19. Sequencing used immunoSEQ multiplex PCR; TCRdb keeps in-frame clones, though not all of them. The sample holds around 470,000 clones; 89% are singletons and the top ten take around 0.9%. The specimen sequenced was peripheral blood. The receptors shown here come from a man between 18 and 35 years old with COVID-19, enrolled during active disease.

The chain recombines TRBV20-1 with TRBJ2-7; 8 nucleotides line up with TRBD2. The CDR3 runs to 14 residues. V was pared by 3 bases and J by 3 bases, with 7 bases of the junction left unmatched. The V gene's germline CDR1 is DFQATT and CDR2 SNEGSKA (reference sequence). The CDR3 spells CSASIAGTLYEQYF. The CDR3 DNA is TGCAGTGCTAGTATAGCGGGGACTCTCTACGAGCAGTACTTC.

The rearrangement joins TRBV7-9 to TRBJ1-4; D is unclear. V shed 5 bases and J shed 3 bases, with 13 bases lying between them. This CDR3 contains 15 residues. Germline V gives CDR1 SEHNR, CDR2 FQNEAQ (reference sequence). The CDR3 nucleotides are TGTGCCAGCAGCCTTGGAGGGCTGGCTAATGAAAAACTGTTTTTT. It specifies CASSLGGLANEKLFF. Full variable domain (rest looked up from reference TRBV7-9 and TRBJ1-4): DTGVSQNPRHKITKRGQNVTFRCDPISEHNRLYWYRQTLGQGPEFLTYFQNEAQLEKSRLLSDRFSAERPKGSFSTLEIQRTEQGDSAMYLCASSLGGLANEKLFFGSGTQLSVL.

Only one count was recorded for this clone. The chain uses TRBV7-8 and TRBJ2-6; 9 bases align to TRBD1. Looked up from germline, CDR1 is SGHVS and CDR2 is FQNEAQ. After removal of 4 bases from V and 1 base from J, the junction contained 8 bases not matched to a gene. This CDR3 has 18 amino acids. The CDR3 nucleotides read TGTGCCAGCAGCTCGGTCACAGGGGGCGGATCTGGGGCCAACGTCCTGACTTTC. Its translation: CASSSVTGGGSGANVLTF.

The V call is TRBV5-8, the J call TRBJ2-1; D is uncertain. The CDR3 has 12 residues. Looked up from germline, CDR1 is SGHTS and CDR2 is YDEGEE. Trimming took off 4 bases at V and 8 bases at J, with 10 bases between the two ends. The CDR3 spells CASSQSVHEQFF. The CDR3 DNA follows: TGTGCCAGCAGCCAGTCCGTTCATGAGCAGTTCTTC.

The CDR3 nucleotides read TGTGCCAGCTCCCAGGGACAGGGTCGAACTGAAGCTTTCTTT. This translates into CASSQGQGRTEAFF. The rearrangement joins TRBV18 to TRBJ1-1, with 9 positions matching TRBD1. Trimming at V came to 6 bases and at J to 5 bases, leaving 7 bases not matched to a gene. CDR3 length: 14 residues. CDR1 KGHSH and CDR2 LQKENI come from the germline V gene. Full variable domain (rest looked up from reference TRBV18 and TRBJ1-1): NAGVMQNPRHLVRRRGQEARLRCSPMKGHSHVYWYRQLPEEGLKFMVYLQKENIIDESGMPKERFSAEFPKEGPSILRIQQVVRGDSAAYFCASSQGQGRTEAFFGQGTRLTVV.

CDR3 in amino acids: CASSLSWGGTYEQYF. The CDR3 DNA reads as TGTGCCAGCAGCTTAAGTTGGGGGGGTACTTACGAGCAGTACTTC. The V and J genes are TRBV11-3 and TRBJ2-7, with TRBD2 matching 7 bases. V shed 2 bases and J 4 bases; nucleotides not matched to a gene: 8. CDR3 size: 15 residues. Germline loops: CDR1 SGHNT, CDR2 YENEEA.

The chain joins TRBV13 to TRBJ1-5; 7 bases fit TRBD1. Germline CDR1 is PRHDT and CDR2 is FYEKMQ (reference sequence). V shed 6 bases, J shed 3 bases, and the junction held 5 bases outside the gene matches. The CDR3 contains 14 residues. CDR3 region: CASSRDRDNQPQHF. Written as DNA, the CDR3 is TGTGCCAGCAGTCGCGACAGGGACAATCAGCCCCAGCATTTT.

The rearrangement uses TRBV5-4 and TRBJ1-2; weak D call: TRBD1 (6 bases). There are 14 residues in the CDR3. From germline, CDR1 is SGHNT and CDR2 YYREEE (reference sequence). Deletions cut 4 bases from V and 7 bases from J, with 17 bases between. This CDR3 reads CASSRGTGTVGYTF. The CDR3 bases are TGTGCCAGCAGCCGAGGTACAGGGACGGTTGGCTACACCTTC.

This CDR3 reads CASSSTGGYSTDTQYF. For the CDR3, the DNA is TGTGCCAGCAGTTCCACAGGGGGTTATAGCACAGATACGCAGTATTTT. The V and J genes are TRBV28 and TRBJ2-3; 8 bases align to TRBD1. Germline values: CDR1 MDHEN, CDR2 SYDVKM. CDR3 length: 16 residues. Germline trimming cut 4 bases from V and 0 bases from J; bases unmatched to any gene: 6.

CDR3 in amino acids: CASSRAAGGNTDTQYF. DNA of the CDR3: TGTGCCAGCAGTCGGGCAGCGGGAGGGAATACAGATACGCAGTATTTT. V is TRBV6-2 or TRBV6-3 and J is TRBJ2-3; 10 bases match TRBD2. The CDR3 consists of 16 residues. Germline values: CDR1 MNHEY, CDR2 SVGEGT. The V segment lost 5 bases and the J segment 3 bases; nucleotides outside the gene matches: 8.

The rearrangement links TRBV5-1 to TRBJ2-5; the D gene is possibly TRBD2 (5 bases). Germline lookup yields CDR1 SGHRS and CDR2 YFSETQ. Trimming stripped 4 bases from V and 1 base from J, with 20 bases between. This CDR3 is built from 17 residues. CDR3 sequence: CASSQPSGRRIQETQYF. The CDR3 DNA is TGCGCCAGCAGCCAACCCAGCGGCCGGAGGATCCAAGAGACCCAGTACTTC. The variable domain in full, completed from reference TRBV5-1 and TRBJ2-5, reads KAGVTQTPRYLIKTRGQQVTLSCSPISGHRSVSWYQQTPGQGLQFLFEYFSETQRNKGNFPGRFSGRQFSNSRSEMNVSTLELGDSALYLCASSQPSGRRIQETQYFGPGTRLLVL.

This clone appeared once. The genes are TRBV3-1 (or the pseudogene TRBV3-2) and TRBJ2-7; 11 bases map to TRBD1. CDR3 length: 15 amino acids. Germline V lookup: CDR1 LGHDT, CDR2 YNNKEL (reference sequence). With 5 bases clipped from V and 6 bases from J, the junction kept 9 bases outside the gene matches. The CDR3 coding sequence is TGTGCCAGCAGCGGAGCGGGGGACAGGGGGTCCGAGCAGTACTTC. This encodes CASSGAGDRGSEQYF.

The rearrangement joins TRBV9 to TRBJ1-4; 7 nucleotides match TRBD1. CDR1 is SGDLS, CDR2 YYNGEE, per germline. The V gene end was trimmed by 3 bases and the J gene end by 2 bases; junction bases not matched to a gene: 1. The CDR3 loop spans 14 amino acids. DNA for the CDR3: TGTGCCAGCAGCGCGACAGGGACTAATGAAAAACTGTTTTTT. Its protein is CASSATGTNEKLFF.

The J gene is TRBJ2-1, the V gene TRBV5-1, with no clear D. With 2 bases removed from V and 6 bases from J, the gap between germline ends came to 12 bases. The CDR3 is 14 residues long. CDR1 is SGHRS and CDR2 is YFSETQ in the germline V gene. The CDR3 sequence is CASSLLTTANEQFF. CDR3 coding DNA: TGCGCCAGCAGCTTACTTACCACTGCCAATGAGCAGTTCTTC.

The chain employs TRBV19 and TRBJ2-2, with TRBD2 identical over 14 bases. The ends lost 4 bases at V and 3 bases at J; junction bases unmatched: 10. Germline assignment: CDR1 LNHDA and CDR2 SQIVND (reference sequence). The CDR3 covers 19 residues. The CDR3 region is CASSKPRLAGGKDTGELFF. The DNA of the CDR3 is TGTGCCAGTAGTAAGCCCCGACTAGCGGGAGGGAAGGACACCGGGGAGCTGTTTTTT.

CDR3 region: CSAYSGSRTDTQYF. DNA of the CDR3: TGCAGCGCCTATAGCGGGAGTAGGACAGATACGCAGTATTTT. The V call is TRBV29-1, the J call TRBJ2-3; 9 bases are shared with TRBD2. Germline lookup yields CDR1 SQVTM and CDR2 ANQGSEA. This CDR3 region has 14 residues. V shed 7 bases and J 3 bases; nucleotides not matched to a gene: 8.

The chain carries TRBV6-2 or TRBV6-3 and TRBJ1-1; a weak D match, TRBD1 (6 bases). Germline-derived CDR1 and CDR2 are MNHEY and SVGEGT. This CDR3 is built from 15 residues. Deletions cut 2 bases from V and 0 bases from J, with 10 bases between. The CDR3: CASSYPHRVNTEAFF. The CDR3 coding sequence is TGTGCCAGCAGTTACCCCCACAGGGTGAACACTGAAGCTTTCTTT.

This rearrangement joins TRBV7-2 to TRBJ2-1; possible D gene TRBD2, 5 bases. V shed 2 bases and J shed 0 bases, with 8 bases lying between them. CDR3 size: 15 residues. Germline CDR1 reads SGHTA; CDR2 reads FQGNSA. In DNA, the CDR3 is TGTGCCAGCAGCTTATCTGGGAGCTCCTACAATGAGCAGTTCTTC. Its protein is CASSLSGSSYNEQFF. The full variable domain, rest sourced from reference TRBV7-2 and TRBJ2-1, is GAGVSQSPSNKVTEKGKDVELRCDPISGHTALYWYRQSLGQGLEFLIYFQGNSAPDKSGLPSDRFSAERTGGSVSTLTIQRTQQEDSAVYLCASSLSGSSYNEQFFGPGTRLTVL.

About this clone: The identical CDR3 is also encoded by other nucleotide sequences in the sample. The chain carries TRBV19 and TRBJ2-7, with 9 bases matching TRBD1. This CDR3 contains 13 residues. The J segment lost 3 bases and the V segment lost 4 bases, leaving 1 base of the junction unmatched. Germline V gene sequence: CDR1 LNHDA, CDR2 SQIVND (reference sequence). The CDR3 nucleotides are TGTGCCAGTAGTAGGGACAGGGACTACGAGCAGTACTTC. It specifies CASSRDRDYEQYF.

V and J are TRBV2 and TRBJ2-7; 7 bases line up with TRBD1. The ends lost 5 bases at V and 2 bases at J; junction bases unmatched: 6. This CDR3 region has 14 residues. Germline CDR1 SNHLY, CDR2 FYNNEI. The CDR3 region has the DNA TGTGCCAGCAGTCCCGGACAGGCCGCCTACGAGCAGTACTTC. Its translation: CASSPGQAAYEQYF. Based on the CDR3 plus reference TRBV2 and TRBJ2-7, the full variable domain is EPEVTQTPSHQVTQMGQEVILRCVPISNHLYFYWYRQILGQKVEFLVSFYNNEISEKSEIFDDQFSVERPDGSNFTLKIRSTKLEDSAMYFCASSPGQAAYEQYFGPGTRLTVT.

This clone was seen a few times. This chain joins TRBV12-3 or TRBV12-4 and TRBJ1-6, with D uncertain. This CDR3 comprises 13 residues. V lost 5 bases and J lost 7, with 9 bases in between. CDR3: CASSLAQNSPLHF. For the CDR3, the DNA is TGTGCCAGCAGTCTCGCCCAGAATTCACCCCTCCACTTT.

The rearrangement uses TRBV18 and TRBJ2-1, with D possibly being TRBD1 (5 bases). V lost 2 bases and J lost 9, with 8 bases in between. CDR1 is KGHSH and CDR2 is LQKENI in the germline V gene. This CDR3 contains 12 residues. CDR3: CASSPERGEQFF. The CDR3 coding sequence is TGTGCCAGCTCACCAGAAAGGGGTGAGCAGTTCTTC.

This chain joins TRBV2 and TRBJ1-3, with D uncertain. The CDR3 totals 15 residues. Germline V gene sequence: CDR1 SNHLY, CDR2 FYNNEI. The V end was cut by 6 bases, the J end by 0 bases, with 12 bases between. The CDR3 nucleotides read TGTGCCAGCAGAGCCCCAGGTTACTCTGGAAACACCATATATTTT. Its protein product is CASRAPGYSGNTIYF.

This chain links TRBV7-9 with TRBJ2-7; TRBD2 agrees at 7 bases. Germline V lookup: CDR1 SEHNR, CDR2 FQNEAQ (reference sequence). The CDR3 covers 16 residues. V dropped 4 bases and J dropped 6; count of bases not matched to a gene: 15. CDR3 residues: CASSSRGEGSRGEQYF. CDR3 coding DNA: TGTGCCAGCAGCTCCCGGGGGGAGGGGTCACGAGGCGAGCAGTACTTC.

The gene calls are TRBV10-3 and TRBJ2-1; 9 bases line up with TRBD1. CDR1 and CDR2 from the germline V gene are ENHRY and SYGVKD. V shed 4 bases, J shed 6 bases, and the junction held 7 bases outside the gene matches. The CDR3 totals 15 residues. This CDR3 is CAISARDRDFNEQFF. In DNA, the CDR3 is TGTGCCATCAGTGCCCGGGACAGGGACTTCAATGAGCAGTTCTTC.

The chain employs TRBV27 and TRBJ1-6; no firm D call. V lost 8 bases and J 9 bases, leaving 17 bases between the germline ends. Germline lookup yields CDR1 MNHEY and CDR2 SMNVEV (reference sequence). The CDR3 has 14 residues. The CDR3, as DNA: TGTGCCAGCGCATCCTACCTCGGGTTTTCACCCCTCCACTTT. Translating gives CASASYLGFSPLHF.

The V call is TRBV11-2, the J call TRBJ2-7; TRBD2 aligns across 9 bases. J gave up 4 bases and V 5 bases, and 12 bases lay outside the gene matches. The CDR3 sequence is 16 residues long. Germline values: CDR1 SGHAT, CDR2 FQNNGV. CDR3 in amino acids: CASSPIGASGNYEQYF. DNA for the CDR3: TGTGCCAGCAGCCCCATTGGGGCTAGCGGGAATTACGAGCAGTACTTC. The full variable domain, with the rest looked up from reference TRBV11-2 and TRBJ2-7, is EAGVAQSPRYKIIEKRQSVAFWCNPISGHATLYWYQQILGQGPKLLIQFQNNGVVDDSQLPKDRFSAERLKGVDSTLKIQPAKLEDSAVYLCASSPIGASGNYEQYFGPGTRLTVT.